This T cell receptor beta chain was captured by sequencing in a study of T cell changes during pregnancy in multiple sclerosis (dated by TCRdb to the late 2010s). At the level of the whole study: The study looked at changes in the T cell repertoire across pregnancy in women with multiple sclerosis.

V is shortened by 7 bases, J by 7 bases, and the region joining them spans 13 bases. The germline V gene encodes CDR1 SNHLY and CDR2 FYNNEI. The CDR3 measures 13 amino acids from cysteine to phenylalanine. Only the CDR3 portion is preserved as DNA: 39 bases, with reading frame beginning at the first base. Turning to this clone: It lacks a known antigen. No clone much larger than this one lies a single base away; base qualities are absent.

Library generation was performed with the immunoSEQ multiplex PCR assay. TCRdb mirrors the immuneACCESS table, restricted to in-frame sequences. Some clones are absent from its copies; in checked studies, under half trace to an unresolved V gene, and the reason for the others is unknown. The sample table shows tens of thousands of clones, and roughly 89% are seen once. The biggest ten clones account for roughly 3.6% of the sample. The source of this sequence is a female donor in good health, enrolled as a control in a pregnancy study. The chain links TRBV2 with TRBJ1-4; the D gene is not confidently resolved. The source material was peripheral blood, sampled after pregnancy. The DNA sequence is given as TGTGCCAGCACCAAGGGAGGTTTTGAAAAACTGTTTTTT. It specifies CASTKGGFEKLFF. The variable domain in full, with residues beyond the CDR3 obtained from the reference TRBV2 and TRBJ1-4 genes, is EPEVTQTPSHQVTQMGQEVILRCVPISNHLYFYWYRQILGQKVEFLVSFYNNEISEKSEIFDDQFSVERPDGSNFTLKIRSTKLEDSAMYFCASTKGGFEKLFFGSGTQLSVL.